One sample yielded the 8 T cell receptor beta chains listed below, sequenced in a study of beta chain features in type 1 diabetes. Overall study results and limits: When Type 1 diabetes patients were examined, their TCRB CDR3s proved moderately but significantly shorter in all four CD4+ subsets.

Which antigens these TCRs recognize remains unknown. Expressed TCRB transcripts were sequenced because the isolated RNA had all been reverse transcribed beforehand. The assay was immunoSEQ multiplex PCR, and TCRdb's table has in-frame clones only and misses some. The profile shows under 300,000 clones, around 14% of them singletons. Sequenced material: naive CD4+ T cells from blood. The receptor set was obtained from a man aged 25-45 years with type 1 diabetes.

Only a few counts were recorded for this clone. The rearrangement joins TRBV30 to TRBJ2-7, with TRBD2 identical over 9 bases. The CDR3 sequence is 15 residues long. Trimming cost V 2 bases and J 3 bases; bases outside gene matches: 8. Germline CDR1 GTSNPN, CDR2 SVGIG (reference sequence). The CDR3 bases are TGTGCCTGGAGTTCGACTAGCGGCCGTCACTACGAGCAGTACTTC. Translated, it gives CAWSSTSGRHYEQYF.

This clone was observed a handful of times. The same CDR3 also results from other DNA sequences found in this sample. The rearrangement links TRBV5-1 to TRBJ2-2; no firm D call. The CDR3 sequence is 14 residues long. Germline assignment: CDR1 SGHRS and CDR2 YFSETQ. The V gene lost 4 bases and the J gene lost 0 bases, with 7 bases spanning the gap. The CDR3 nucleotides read TGCGCCAGCAGCCTGACAACGAACACCGGGGAGCTGTTTTTT. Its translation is CASSLTTNTGELFF.

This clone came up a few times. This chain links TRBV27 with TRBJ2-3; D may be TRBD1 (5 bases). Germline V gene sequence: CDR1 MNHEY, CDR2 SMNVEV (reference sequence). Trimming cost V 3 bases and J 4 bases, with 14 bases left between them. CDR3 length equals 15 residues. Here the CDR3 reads CASSFFAGLSDTQYF. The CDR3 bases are TGTGCCAGCAGTTTCTTTGCAGGGCTTTCAGATACGCAGTATTTT.

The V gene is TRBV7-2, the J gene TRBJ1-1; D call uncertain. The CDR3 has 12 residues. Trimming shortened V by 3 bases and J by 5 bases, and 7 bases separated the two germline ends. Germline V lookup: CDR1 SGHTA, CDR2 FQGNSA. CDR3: CASSFQATEAFF. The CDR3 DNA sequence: TGTGCCAGCAGCTTCCAGGCGACTGAAGCTTTCTTT.

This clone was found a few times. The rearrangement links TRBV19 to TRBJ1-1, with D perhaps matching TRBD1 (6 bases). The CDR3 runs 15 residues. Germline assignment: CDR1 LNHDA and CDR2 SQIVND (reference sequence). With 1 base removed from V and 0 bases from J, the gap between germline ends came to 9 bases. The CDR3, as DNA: TGTGCCAGTAGTATAGTTGGGGGCGTGAACACTGAAGCTTTCTTT. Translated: CASSIVGGVNTEAFF. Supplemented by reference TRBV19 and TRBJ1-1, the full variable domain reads DGGITQSPKYLFRKEGQNVTLSCEQNLNHDAMYWYRQDPGQGLRLIYYSQIVNDFQKGDIAEGYSVSREKKESFPLTVTSAQKNPTAFYLCASSIVGGVNTEAFFGQGTRLTVV.

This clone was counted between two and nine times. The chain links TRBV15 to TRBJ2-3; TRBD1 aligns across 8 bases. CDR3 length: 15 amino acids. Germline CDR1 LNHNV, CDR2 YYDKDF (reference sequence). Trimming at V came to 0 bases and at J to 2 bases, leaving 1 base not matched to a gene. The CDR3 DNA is TGTGCCACCAGCAGAGATCAGGGGGCCACAGATACGCAGTATTTT. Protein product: CATSRDQGATDTQYF.

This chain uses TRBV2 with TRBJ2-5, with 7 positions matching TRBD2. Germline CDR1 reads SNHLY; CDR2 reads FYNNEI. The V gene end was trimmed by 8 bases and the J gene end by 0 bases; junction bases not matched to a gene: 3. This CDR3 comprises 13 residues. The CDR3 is CASVRGNQETQYF. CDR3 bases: TGTGCCAGCGTGCGGGGGAACCAAGAGACCCAGTACTTC.

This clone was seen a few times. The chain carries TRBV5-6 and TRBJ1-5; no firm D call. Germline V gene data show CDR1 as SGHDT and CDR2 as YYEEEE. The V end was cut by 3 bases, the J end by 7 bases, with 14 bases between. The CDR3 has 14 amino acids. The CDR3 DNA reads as TGTGCCAGCAGCTCGCTGATGGGAGGCCAGCCCCAGCATTTT. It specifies CASSSLMGGQPQHF.